Listed below are T cell receptor beta chains from one sample, sequenced in a study of PD-L1 blockade in urothelial cancer. Assay: immunoSEQ multiplex PCR; the TCRdb copy retains only in-frame clones and omits some. This table holds tens of thousands of clones, roughly 88% found once. The specimen was PBMCs, collected around atezolizumab (anti-PD-L1) treatment. The receptors derive from a man between 65 and 79 years old with urothelial cancer. CDR3s include the opening cysteine and the closing phenylalanine or tryptophan. Each record gives: CDR3 protein, V gene, J gene, clone size. Some rows have no size entry. The others give once, few or many, or a class for an expanded clone.

CDR3: CASSPDRSKYF
V: TRBV5-8
J: TRBJ2-7
size: .

CDR3: CASSLNRPQAKNIQYF
V: TRBV13
J: TRBJ2-4
size: .

CDR3: CASRGYDRTHTEAFF
V: TRBV6-5
J: TRBJ1-1
size: .

CDR3: CASSQAGVTDTQYF
V: TRBV14
J: TRBJ2-3
size: .

CDR3: CASSPFYRPGPSNEQFF
V: TRBV18
J: TRBJ2-1
size: few

CDR3: CASSQERLAGVSSYNEQFF
V: TRBV4-1
J: TRBJ2-1
size: .

CDR3: CASSRQGGSYEQYF
V: TRBV9
J: TRBJ2-7
size: .

CDR3: CATVQELNTEAFF
V: TRBV6-5
J: TRBJ1-1
size: .

CDR3: CASGPGTGHSYEQYF
V: TRBV7-8
J: TRBJ2-7
size: .

CDR3: CASSRGLQNTGELFF
V: TRBV6-5
J: TRBJ2-2
size: .

CDR3: CASSLTPFSGAANTGELFF
V: TRBV5-1
J: TRBJ2-2
size: .

CDR3: CASSVNSLNTGELFF
V: TRBV6-1
J: TRBJ2-2
size: few

CDR3: CASSVGRSYNEQFF
V: TRBV19
J: TRBJ2-1
size: .

CDR3: CASSISGRSNTGELFF
V: TRBV19
J: TRBJ2-2
size: .

CDR3: CSTTSGSSYEQYF
V: TRBV29-1
J: TRBJ2-7
size: .

CDR3: CASSVDSSSGNTIYF
V: TRBV9
J: TRBJ1-3
size: .

CDR3: CASSKEGTEYNEQFF
V: TRBV6-1
J: TRBJ2-1
size: once

CDR3: CASSSNRDRAYEQYF
V: TRBV7-2
J: TRBJ2-7
size: .

CDR3: CASSRTGGGFYEQYF
V: TRBV27
J: TRBJ2-7
size: .

CDR3: CASAEGPGTEAFF
V: TRBV2
J: TRBJ1-1
size: .

CDR3: CASSEGQVQHF
V: TRBV6-6
J: TRBJ1-5
size: .

CDR3: CASRLITGSAGYTF
V: TRBV19
J: TRBJ1-2
size: .

CDR3: CTSSQPPWDRVKLIGDTQYF
V: TRBV1
J: TRBJ2-3
size: .